Included here is one T cell receptor beta chain sequence, with context. Its antigen is currently unknown. In germline, CDR1 is LNHDA, CDR2 SQIVND (reference sequence). The junction had 11 bases not matched to a gene; V was cut back by 6 bases and J by 2 bases. The CDR3 has 17 amino acids. This entry belongs to a study of Graves' ophthalmopathy and Graves' hyperthyroidism. Whole-study context: No progression to ophthalmopathy over 18 months defined stable hyperthyroidism.

TCR beta CDR3 amplification used RNA transcripts. HTBI-primed first-round RT-PCR preceded second-round multiplex PCR. TCRdb called the multiplex PCR reads again in MiXCR, with one record for every CDR3 protein. Of around 1.1 million distinct CDR3 sequences in the sample, approximately 35% were seen once. The study, taken as a whole, reports: Most expanded clonotypes in thyroid above 0.001 frequency also showed up in blood. Distinction of ophthalmopathy from stable hyperthyroidism by a 13-signature model reached over 85% sensitivity and 81.08% specificity.

The TCR was taken from an adult man with Graves' hyperthyroidism. The chain combines TRBV19 with TRBJ2-5; TRBD2 aligns across 11 bases. The specimen sequenced was peripheral blood or thyroid tissue (not recorded which). The CDR3 coding sequence is TGTGCCAGTAGCCAAGGACGGACTAGCGGGCTTCAAGAGACCCAGTACTTC. Its translation: CASSQGRTSGLQETQYF.